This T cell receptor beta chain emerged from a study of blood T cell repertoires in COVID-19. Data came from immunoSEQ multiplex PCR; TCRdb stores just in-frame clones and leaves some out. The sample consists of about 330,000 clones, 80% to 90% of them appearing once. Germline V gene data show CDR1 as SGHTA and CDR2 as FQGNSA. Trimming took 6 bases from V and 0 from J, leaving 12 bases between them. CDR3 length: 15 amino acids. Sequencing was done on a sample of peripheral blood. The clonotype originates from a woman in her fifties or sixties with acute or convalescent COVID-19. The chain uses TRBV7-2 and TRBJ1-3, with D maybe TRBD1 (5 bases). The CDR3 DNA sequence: TGTGCCAGCAGTAACCGGGGGGTCTCTGGAAACACCATATATTTT. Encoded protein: CASSNRGVSGNTIYF.